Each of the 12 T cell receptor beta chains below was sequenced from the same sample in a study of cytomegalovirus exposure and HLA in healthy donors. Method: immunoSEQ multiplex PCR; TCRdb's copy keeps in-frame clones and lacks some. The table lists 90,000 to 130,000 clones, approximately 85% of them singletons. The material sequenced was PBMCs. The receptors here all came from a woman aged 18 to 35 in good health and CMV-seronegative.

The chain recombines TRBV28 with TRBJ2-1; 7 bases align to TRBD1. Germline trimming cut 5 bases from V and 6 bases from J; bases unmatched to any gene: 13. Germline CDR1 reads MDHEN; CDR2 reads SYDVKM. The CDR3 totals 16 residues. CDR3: CASSPPWTGARNEQFF. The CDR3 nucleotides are TGTGCCAGCAGTCCCCCGTGGACAGGAGCGCGCAATGAGCAGTTCTTC.

The CDR3 reads CASSPTGGNTQYF. The CDR3 coding sequence is TGTGCCAGCAGCCCAACGGGCGGGAATACGCAGTATTTT. This chain uses TRBV27 with TRBJ2-3; perhaps TRBD2 as D (6 bases). V was cut by 6 bases and J by 7 bases, with 14 bases left in between. The CDR3 has 13 amino acids. Germline CDR1 MNHEY, CDR2 SMNVEV (reference sequence).

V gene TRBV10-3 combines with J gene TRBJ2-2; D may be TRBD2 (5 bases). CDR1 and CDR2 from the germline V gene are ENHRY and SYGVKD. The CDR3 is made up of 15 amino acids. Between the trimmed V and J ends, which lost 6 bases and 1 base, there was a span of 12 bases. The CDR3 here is CAISADGLNTGELFF. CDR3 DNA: TGTGCCATCAGCGCGGACGGACTGAACACCGGGGAGCTGTTTTTT.

The CDR3 here is CASSQEAVTEAFF. In nucleotides, the CDR3 is TGTGCCAGCAGCCAAGAGGCAGTCACTGAAGCTTTCTTT. The chain couples TRBV14 to TRBJ1-1, with D unclear. The V end was cut by 0 bases, the J end by 4 bases, with 6 bases between. The CDR3 spans 13 residues. Germline loops: CDR1 SGHDN, CDR2 FVKESK.

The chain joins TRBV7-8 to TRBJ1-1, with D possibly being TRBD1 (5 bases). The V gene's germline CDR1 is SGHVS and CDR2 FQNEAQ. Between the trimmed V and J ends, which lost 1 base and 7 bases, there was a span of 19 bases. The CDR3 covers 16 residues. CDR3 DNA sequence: TGTGCCAGCAGCTTAGGAAGGTGGGGGGGATTGGGTGAAGCTTTCTTT. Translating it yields CASSLGRWGGLGEAFF.

The CDR3 is CASGGDNSYEQYF. The CDR3, as DNA: TGTGCCAGCGGGGGGGACAACTCCTACGAGCAGTACTTC. The gene calls are TRBV27 and TRBJ2-7; tentatively, D is TRBD2 (7 bases). V lost 8 bases and J 0 bases, leaving 11 bases between the germline ends. CDR1 MNHEY and CDR2 SMNVEV come from the germline V gene (reference sequence). CDR3 length: 13 amino acids.

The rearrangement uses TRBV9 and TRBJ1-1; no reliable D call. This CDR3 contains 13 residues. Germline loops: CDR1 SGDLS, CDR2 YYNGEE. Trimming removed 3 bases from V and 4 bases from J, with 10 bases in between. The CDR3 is CASSAGVGTEAFF. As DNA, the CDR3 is TGTGCCAGCAGCGCGGGTGTGGGCACTGAAGCTTTCTTT.

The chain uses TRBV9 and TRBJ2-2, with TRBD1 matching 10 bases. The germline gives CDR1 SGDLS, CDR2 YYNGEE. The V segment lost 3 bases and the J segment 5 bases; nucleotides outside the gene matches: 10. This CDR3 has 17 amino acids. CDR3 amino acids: CASSAPGQGLSTGELFF. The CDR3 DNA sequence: TGTGCCAGCAGCGCACCGGGACAGGGGCTCTCAACCGGGGAGCTGTTTTTT. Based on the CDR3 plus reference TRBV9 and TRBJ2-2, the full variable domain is DSGVTQTPKHLITATGQRVTLRCSPRSGDLSVYWYQQSLDQGLQFLIQYYNGEERAKGNILERFSAQQFPDLHSELNLSSLELGDSALYFCASSAPGQGLSTGELFFGEGSRLTVL.

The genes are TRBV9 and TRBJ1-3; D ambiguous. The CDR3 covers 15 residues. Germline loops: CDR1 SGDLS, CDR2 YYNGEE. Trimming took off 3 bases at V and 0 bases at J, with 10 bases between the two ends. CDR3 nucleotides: TGTGCCAGCAGCGGAGACATGTCCTCTGGAAACACCATATATTTT. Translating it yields CASSGDMSSGNTIYF.

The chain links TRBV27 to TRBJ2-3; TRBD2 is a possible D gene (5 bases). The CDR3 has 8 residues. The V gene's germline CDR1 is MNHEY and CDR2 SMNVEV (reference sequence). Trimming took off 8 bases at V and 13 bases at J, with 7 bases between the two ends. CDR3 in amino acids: CASGREYF. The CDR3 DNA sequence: TGTGCCAGCGGGCGGGAGTATTTT.

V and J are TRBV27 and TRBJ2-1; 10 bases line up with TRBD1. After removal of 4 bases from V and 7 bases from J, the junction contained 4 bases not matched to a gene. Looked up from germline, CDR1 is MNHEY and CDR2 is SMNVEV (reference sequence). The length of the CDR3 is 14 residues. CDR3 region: CASSWGTGANEQFF. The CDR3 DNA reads TGTGCCAGCAGTTGGGGGACAGGGGCTAATGAGCAGTTCTTC.

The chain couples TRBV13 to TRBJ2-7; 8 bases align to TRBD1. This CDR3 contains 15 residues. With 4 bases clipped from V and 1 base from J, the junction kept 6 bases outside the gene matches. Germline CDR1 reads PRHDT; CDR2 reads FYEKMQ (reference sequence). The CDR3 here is CASSSGTGRSYEQYF. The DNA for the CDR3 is TGTGCCAGCAGCTCCGGGACAGGAAGATCCTACGAGCAGTACTTC.